A selection of T cell receptor beta chains follows, all from one sample in a study of cytomegalovirus exposure and HLA in healthy donors. TCRdb's copy holds only in-frame clones and misses some; the assay was immunoSEQ multiplex PCR. The sample carries about 120,000 clones, roughly 84% recorded once. Sample: PBMCs. All receptors come from a woman in her 30s in good health and CMV-seronegative. Each CDR3 is given with its conserved first and last residue. The order of the fields is clone size, D gene, V gene, J gene, CDR3 protein, CDR3 DNA. The D gene is left open where the match is weak. A clone size is listed for some rows: how often the clone was seen (once, few, many), or a class if it is expanded.

NA	TRBD1	TRBV6-5	TRBJ1-2	CASSPGTGEHGYTF	TGTGCCAGCAGTCCCGGGACAGGGGAACATGGCTACACCTTC
NA	TRBD1	TRBV9	TRBJ1-2	CASSLTRGPNYGYTF	TGTGCCAGCAGCTTAACGAGGGGGCCCAACTATGGCTACACCTTC
NA	TRBD1	TRBV25-1	TRBJ1-1	CASRPTQGGNTEAFF	TGTGCCAGCAGACCTACACAGGGGGGAAACACTGAAGCTTTCTTT
NA	NA	TRBV2	TRBJ1-4	CASLERTNEKLFF	TGTGCCAGCTTAGAGAGAACTAATGAAAAACTGTTTTTT
NA	NA	TRBV2	TRBJ1-1	CARSRTALNTEAFF	TGTGCCCGATCCAGGACAGCCTTGAACACTGAAGCTTTCTTT
NA	TRBD1	TRBV7-9	TRBJ2-3	CASTLLPGTGGGTDTQYF	TGTGCCAGCACCCTCTTACCCGGGACAGGGGGCGGGACAGATACGCAGTATTTT
NA	TRBD2	TRBV19	TRBJ2-7	CASSPGGVHEQYF	TGTGCCAGTAGTCCGGGGGGGGTCCACGAGCAGTACTTC
NA	TRBD1	TRBV2	TRBJ1-5	CASSGQGAYNQPQHF	TGTGCCAGCAGCGGACAGGGGGCTTACAATCAGCCCCAGCATTTT
once	NA	TRBV6-5	TRBJ1-2	CASGDRRTEGGYTF	TGTGCCAGCGGCGACAGGCGAACAGAGGGTGGCTACACCTTC
NA	TRBD2	TRBV6-5	TRBJ2-3	CASSYLSGGVEDTQYF	TGTGCCAGCAGTTACTTGAGCGGGGGGGTTGAAGATACGCAGTATTTT
NA	NA	TRBV28	TRBJ1-1	CASSLAIGGGRTEAFF	TGTGCCAGCAGTTTAGCGATAGGTGGTGGGCGCACTGAAGCTTTCTTT
NA	TRBD1	TRBV25-1	TRBJ1-5	CASSESGTVPGAQHF	TGTGCCAGCAGTGAATCGGGGACAGTCCCGGGGGCCCAGCATTTT
NA	TRBD2	TRBV27	TRBJ2-1	CASSLLFLAGNYNEQFF	TGTGCCAGCAGTTTATTGTTCCTAGCGGGGAACTACAATGAGCAGTTCTTC
few	NA	TRBV2	TRBJ2-1	CASNGGPSYNEQFF	TGTGCCAGCAACGGGGGGCCCTCCTACAATGAGCAGTTCTTC
NA	TRBD1	TRBV6-5	TRBJ1-2	CASSYSRTGGGYGYTF	TGTGCCAGCAGTTACTCCCGGACAGGGGGGGGCTATGGCTACACCTTC
NA	NA	TRBV10-1	TRBJ2-7	CASSEPAGITYEQYF	TGCGCCAGCAGTGAGCCGGCGGGGATAACCTACGAGCAGTACTTC
NA	NA	TRBV5-1	TRBJ1-4	CASSLGQDGEKLFF	TGCGCCAGCAGCTTGGGCCAGGATGGGGAAAAACTGTTTTTT
NA	NA	TRBV29-1	TRBJ2-5	CSVLSGETQYF	TGCAGCGTTCTCTCGGGGGAGACCCAGTACTTC
NA	NA	TRBV6-1	TRBJ2-7	CASSQQDVYEQYF	TGTGCCAGCAGCCAACAGGATGTCTACGAGCAGTACTTC
NA	NA	TRBV2	TRBJ2-2	CASGPENTGELFF	TGTGCCAGCGGCCCAGAGAACACCGGGGAGCTGTTTTTT
NA	TRBD2	TRBV5-1	TRBJ2-5	CASSWGLAGMSWETQYF	TGCGCCAGCAGCTGGGGACTAGCGGGGATGTCATGGGAGACCCAGTACTTC
NA	NA	TRBV15	TRBJ1-1	CATSRQGGYTEAFF	TGTGCCACCAGCCGCCAGGGAGGGTACACTGAAGCTTTCTTT
NA	TRBD2	TRBV9	TRBJ2-3	CASSAIAGGLDTQYF	TGTGCCAGCAGCGCAATAGCGGGGGGCCTAGATACGCAGTATTTT
NA	TRBD1	TRBV30	TRBJ1-6	CAWSVRGRGPLHF	TGTGCCTGGAGTGTAAGGGGGCGAGGACCCCTCCACTTT
NA	NA	TRBV10-3	TRBJ1-1	CAIKGGRDEFGRAFF	TGTGCCATAAAGGGGGGGCGGGATGAGTTCGGAAGAGCTTTCTTT
NA	TRBD1	TRBV15	TRBJ2-2	CATSFPGQGSGELFF	TGTGCCACCAGTTTTCCGGGACAGGGGTCCGGGGAGCTGTTTTTT
NA	NA	TRBV5-1	TRBJ1-6	CASSLGGDQSPLHF	TGCGCCAGCAGCTTGGGCGGGGACCAATCACCCCTCCACTTT
NA	NA	TRBV5-4	TRBJ2-3	CASTLTGGRTDTQYF	TGTGCCAGCACCCTGACCGGGGGGCGGACAGATACGCAGTATTTT
NA	TRBD1	TRBV7-3	TRBJ1-6	CASSLGTAGSPLHF	TGTGCCAGCAGCTTAGGGACAGCCGGTTCACCCCTCCACTTT
NA	NA	TRBV21-1	TRBJ2-2	CASSKVKGAWDTGELFF	TGTGCCAGCAGCAAAGTAAAAGGGGCCTGGGACACCGGGGAGCTGTTTTTT
NA	NA	TRBV27	TRBJ1-2	CASSLSREVGYGYTF	TGTGCCAGCAGTTTAAGTAGGGAGGTCGGCTATGGCTACACCTTC
NA	TRBD1	TRBV27	TRBJ1-1	CASTRDRGNTEAFF	TGTGCCAGCACTAGGGACAGGGGGAACACTGAAGCTTTCTTT
NA	NA	TRBV29-1	TRBJ1-3	CSVESGPGNTIYF	TGCAGCGTTGAATCTGGGCCTGGAAACACCATATATTTT
NA	TRBD1	TRBV6-5	TRBJ1-6	CASRARGDSPLHF	TGTGCCAGCCGAGCCAGGGGGGATTCACCCCTCCACTTT
NA	TRBD2	TRBV7-2	TRBJ2-2	CASGMLAGNTGELFF	TGTGCCAGCGGCATGCTAGCGGGGAACACCGGGGAGCTGTTTTTT
NA	NA	TRBV5-1	TRBJ2-5	CASSLAYQETQYF	TGCGCCAGCAGCTTGGCCTATCAAGAGACCCAGTACTTC
NA	NA	TRBV27	TRBJ2-2	CASSLQGTGELFF	TGTGCCAGCAGTTTGCAGGGCACCGGGGAGCTGTTTTTT
NA	TRBD1	TRBV7-9	TRBJ2-7	CASSLEAGGYEQYF	TGTGCCAGCAGCTTAGAGGCAGGGGGCTATGAGCAGTACTTC
once	NA	TRBV6-1	TRBJ1-1	CASRVGIANTEAFF	TGTGCCAGCAGGGTCGGGATCGCCAACACTGAAGCTTTCTTT
NA	NA	TRBV7-6	TRBJ1-6	CASTTQGNNSPLHF	TGTGCCAGCACCACCCAGGGGAATAATTCACCCCTCCACTTT
NA	TRBD1	TRBV7-8	TRBJ2-1	CASSPNPGQGGNEQFF	TGTGCCAGCAGCCCCAACCCGGGACAGGGGGGCAATGAGCAGTTCTTC
NA	NA	TRBV15	TRBJ1-2	CATSTPGSSYGYTF	TGTGCCACCAGCACTCCGGGATCGAGCTATGGCTACACCTTC
NA	TRBD2	TRBV30	TRBJ2-1	CAWRRGGEANEQFF	TGTGCCTGGAGGCGGGGGGGCGAGGCTAATGAGCAGTTCTTC
NA	NA	TRBV7-8	TRBJ1-5	CASSFAASNQPQHF	TGTGCCAGCAGCTTTGCGGCTAGCAATCAGCCCCAGCATTTT
NA	NA	TRBV7-9	TRBJ2-5	CASSFKAGLAGETQYF	TGTGCCAGCAGCTTTAAGGCGGGCTTGGCGGGAGAGACCCAGTACTTC
NA	NA	TRBV6-4	TRBJ2-1	CASSPGGLYNEQFF	TGTGCCAGCAGTCCGGGGGGCCTATACAATGAGCAGTTCTTC
few	TRBD2	TRBV5-4	TRBJ2-2	CASSRTSGGVHTGELFF	TGTGCCAGCAGCCGGACTAGCGGGGGGGTGCACACCGGGGAGCTGTTTTTT
NA	TRBD1	TRBV6-4	TRBJ2-5	CASSPGTGGQETQYF	TGTGCCAGCAGTCCCGGGACAGGGGGACAAGAGACCCAGTACTTC
NA	TRBD1	TRBV4-2	TRBJ2-5	CASSQETGGWETQYF	TGTGCCAGCAGCCAAGAGACAGGGGGCTGGGAGACCCAGTACTTC
NA	NA	TRBV11-2	TRBJ2-7	CASSLSGTYEQYF	TGTGCCAGCAGCTTGTCCGGGACCTACGAGCAGTACTTC
NA	TRBD1	TRBV7-2	TRBJ2-3	CASRQGTGTDTQYF	TGTGCCAGCCGACAAGGGACAGGCACAGATACGCAGTATTTT
NA	NA	TRBV7-2	TRBJ2-5	CASSSLMPNRIQETQYF	TGTGCCAGCAGCTCGCTGATGCCCAACAGAATTCAAGAGACCCAGTACTTC
few	TRBD2	TRBV7-2	TRBJ2-2	CASSFSGGRGGELFF	TGTGCCAGCAGCTTTAGCGGGGGGCGGGGCGGGGAGCTGTTTTTT
NA	TRBD2	TRBV2	TRBJ2-2	CASGGEGRNTGELFF	TGTGCCAGCGGAGGGGAGGGAAGGAACACCGGGGAGCTGTTTTTT